The 22 T cell receptor beta chains below all came from one sample that was sequenced in a study of shared clonotypes between healthy human individuals. Using immunoSEQ multiplex PCR, the repertoire was profiled, and TCRdb retains in-frame clones only, with some absent. The data hold about 2 million clones, with just under 95% observed a single time. Naive CD8 cells lacked CD45RO and underwent positive selection for CCR7, leaving out terminally differentiated effector memory CD45RA+ cells. Sequencing used naive CD8+ T cells sorted from blood. The origin of the receptors is a man between 18 and 35 years old in good health.

The V and J genes are TRBV7-6 and TRBJ1-4; 9 bases map to TRBD1. From germline, CDR1 is SGHVS and CDR2 FNYEAQ. CDR3 size: 16 residues. The J segment lost 8 bases and the V segment lost 5 bases, leaving 12 bases of the junction unmatched. CDR3 nucleotides: TGTGCCAGCAGCCCCGAATGGACAGGGGTAGAAGAAAAACTGTTTTTT. Its translation is CASSPEWTGVEEKLFF.

The rearrangement links TRBV5-1 to TRBJ2-7; D is possibly TRBD1 or TRBD2 (5 bases each). The germline V gene encodes CDR1 SGHRS and CDR2 YFSETQ. This CDR3 is 14 amino acids long. V shed 0 bases and J shed 3 bases, with 10 bases lying between them. The CDR3 loop is CASSLVGRFYEQYF. The CDR3 nucleotides are TGCGCCAGCAGCTTGGTGGGACGATTCTACGAGCAGTACTTC.

The rearrangement joins TRBV7-8 to TRBJ2-2, with D tentatively TRBD1 (6 bases). CDR3 length: 15 residues. Trimming removed 5 bases at V and 6 bases at J, with 16 bases between. From germline, CDR1 is SGHVS and CDR2 FQNEAQ. CDR3 region: CASSPADRIAGELFF. DNA for the CDR3: TGTGCCAGCAGCCCAGCAGACAGGATTGCCGGGGAGCTGTTTTTT. Based on the CDR3 plus reference TRBV7-8 and TRBJ2-2, the full variable domain is GAGVSQSPRYKVAKRGQDVALRCDPISGHVSLFWYQQALGQGPEFLTYFQNEAQLDKSGLPSDRFFAERPEGSVSTLKIQRTQQEDSAVYLCASSPADRIAGELFFGEGSRLTVL.

V gene TRBV2 combines with J gene TRBJ2-1; D is perhaps TRBD2 (5 bases). This CDR3 region has 13 residues. The germline V gene has CDR1 SNHLY and CDR2 FYNNEI. Trimming pared 5 bases from V and 3 bases from J, leaving 8 bases between. The CDR3 region is CASSSDFYNEQFF. The CDR3 DNA sequence: TGTGCCAGCAGTTCGGACTTCTACAATGAGCAGTTCTTC.

This clone occurred once. J is TRBJ2-7 and V is TRBV7-3, with 9 bases that match TRBD2. Trimming took 5 bases from V and 7 from J; bases not matched to a gene: 6. The CDR3 has 13 residues. The germline V gene has CDR1 SGHTA and CDR2 FQGTGA. The CDR3 sequence is CASSVSGGWEQYF. The CDR3 DNA is TGTGCCAGCAGCGTTAGCGGGGGCTGGGAGCAGTACTTC.

Concerning this clone: Other DNA sequences of this sample code for an identical CDR3. V usage is TRBV4-1 and J usage is TRBJ2-1; 11 bases fit TRBD2. The germline V gene encodes CDR1 MGHRA and CDR2 YSYEKL. The CDR3 runs to 15 residues. The V and J ends lost 1 base and 7 bases, in that order; junction bases with no gene match: 3. The CDR3 is CASSQGLAGLNEQFF. In nucleotides, the CDR3 is TGCGCCAGCAGCCAAGGACTAGCGGGGTTGAATGAGCAGTTCTTC.

The rearrangement uses TRBV6-5 and TRBJ2-2; TRBD2 agrees at 10 bases. The length of the CDR3 is 15 residues. V dropped 6 bases and J dropped 5; count of bases not matched to a gene: 6. Germline V gives CDR1 MNHEY, CDR2 SVGAGI. DNA for the CDR3: TGTGCCAGCAGCTATACTAGCGGGGTAACCGGGGAGCTGTTTTTT. This translates into CASSYTSGVTGELFF.

This chain joins TRBV27 and TRBJ2-3, with 9 bases fitting TRBD2. In germline, CDR1 is MNHEY, CDR2 SMNVEV (reference sequence). CDR3 length: 15 amino acids. V shed 6 bases and J 2 bases; nucleotides not matched to a gene: 6. The CDR3: CASRTGTSNTDTQYF. CDR3 bases: TGTGCCAGCAGAACCGGGACTAGCAACACAGATACGCAGTATTTT.

The chain has TRBV6-5 and TRBJ2-1; 12 positions match TRBD2. The CDR3 runs to 15 residues. V gave up 4 bases and J gave up 6 bases; unmatched junction bases: 4. In germline, CDR1 is MNHEY, CDR2 SVGAGI. The CDR3 nucleotides read TGTGCCAGCAGTTTCCTAGCGGGGGGGCTCAATGAGCAGTTCTTC. It specifies CASSFLAGGLNEQFF.

In this sample, this clone turned up a few times. The chain recombines TRBV6-5 with TRBJ2-1; 11 bases line up with TRBD2. The CDR3 length is 14 residues. Unmatched junction bases numbered 6, after V lost 6 bases and J lost 8 bases. In germline, CDR1 is MNHEY, CDR2 SVGAGI. CDR3 protein: CASRVAGGFDEQFF. The CDR3 region has the DNA TGTGCCAGCAGGGTAGCGGGAGGGTTCGATGAGCAGTTCTTC.

This chain connects TRBV6-5 to TRBJ1-6, with a weak D call TRBD1 (5 bases). V was shortened by 5 bases and J by 9 bases, with 17 bases between the two germline ends. CDR3 length: 15 residues. Germline V CDR1 and CDR2: MNHEY, SVGAGI. CDR3 amino acids: CASSPAGGRFSPLHF. In nucleotides, the CDR3 is TGTGCCAGCAGTCCCGCGGGGGGTCGGTTTTCACCCCTCCACTTT.

This chain links TRBV6-6 with TRBJ2-7; D call uncertain. Germline-derived CDR1 and CDR2 are MNHNY and SVGAGI (reference sequence). Trimming left V 5 bases short and J 6 bases short, with 11 bases between. CDR3 length: 12 residues. The CDR3 DNA is TGTGCCAGCAGTGTAGACCCTGGCGAGCAGTACTTC. As protein: CASSVDPGEQYF.

This clone was counted once. The J gene is TRBJ1-1, the V gene TRBV7-8; no definite D call. V dropped 0 bases and J dropped 2 bases, with 13 bases sitting between them. The CDR3 sequence is 16 residues long. Germline V gives CDR1 SGHVS, CDR2 FQNEAQ. The CDR3 DNA is TGTGCCAGCAGCTTAGCAAGGCAGAAGATAAACACTGAAGCTTTCTTT. It yields the protein CASSLARQKINTEAFF.

Remarks on this clone: This sample also contains other DNA sequences that code for the same CDR3. The chain has TRBV27 and TRBJ2-3, with D perhaps matching TRBD2 (6 bases). The CDR3 loop spans 14 amino acids. Germline values: CDR1 MNHEY, CDR2 SMNVEV (reference sequence). V shed 1 base and J shed 2 bases, with 7 bases lying between them. CDR3 protein: CASSLWGVTDTQYF. The CDR3 region has the DNA TGTGCCAGCAGTTTATGGGGGGTCACAGATACGCAGTATTTT.

V is TRBV27 and J is TRBJ2-3; 12 nucleotides align to TRBD2. The CDR3 consists of 17 residues. The V gene end was trimmed by 7 bases and the J gene end by 1 base; junction bases not matched to a gene: 9. Germline V CDR1 and CDR2: MNHEY, SMNVEV (reference sequence). The CDR3: CASIRTSGGWGTDTQYF. In nucleotides, the CDR3 is TGTGCCAGCATTCGAACTAGCGGGGGGTGGGGCACAGATACGCAGTATTTT.

The chain couples TRBV7-8 to TRBJ1-2, with D perhaps TRBD1 (5 bases). CDR3 length: 16 residues. V was trimmed by 2 bases and J by 6 bases, leaving 19 bases between them. CDR1 and CDR2 from the germline V gene are SGHVS and FQNEAQ. The CDR3 DNA reads as TGTGCCAGCAGCTTATTCCCCGAGAGGGGCCTAGATGGCTACACCTTC. Its translation is CASSLFPERGLDGYTF.

The chain has TRBV19 and TRBJ1-1; D gene unclear. CDR1 and CDR2 (germline): LNHDA, SQIVND (reference sequence). There are 15 residues in the CDR3. The germline V and J ends were trimmed by 5 bases and 1 base, with 14 bases remaining between them. The CDR3 coding sequence is TGTGCCAGTAGTGATCCCCCGGGCAGGAACACTGAAGCTTTCTTT. This codes for CASSDPPGRNTEAFF.

The V gene is TRBV10-2, the J gene TRBJ2-1, with D perhaps TRBD2 (6 bases). The CDR3 is 14 amino acids. With 5 bases removed from V and 10 bases from J, the gap between germline ends came to 18 bases. The germline V gene has CDR1 WSHSY and CDR2 SAAADI. CDR3 region: CASSIASTRGEQFF. The CDR3 coding sequence is TGCGCCAGCAGTATCGCATCCACCCGGGGGGAGCAGTTCTTC.

The CDR3 DNA reads as TGTGCCAGCAGCTTTTCTTTAGCGGGATCGAACACCGGGGAGCTGTTTTTT. Translated: CASSFSLAGSNTGELFF. This chain links TRBV9 with TRBJ2-2; 8 bases are a match to TRBD2. Trimming removed 4 bases from V and 0 bases from J; junction bases left unmatched: 8. Germline values: CDR1 SGDLS, CDR2 YYNGEE. This CDR3 is 17 amino acids long.

A word on this clone: Other DNA sequences in this sample translate to the same CDR3. The V and J genes are TRBV5-6 and TRBJ2-7; D possibly corresponds to TRBD2 (6 bases). Between the trimmed V and J ends, which lost 0 bases and 3 bases, there was a span of 10 bases. The germline V gene encodes CDR1 SGHDT and CDR2 YYEEEE. CDR3 length equals 14 residues. The CDR3 DNA is TGTGCCAGCAGCTTGGCGGGAGCAGACTACGAGCAGTACTTC. This translates into CASSLAGADYEQYF.

The genes are TRBV27 and TRBJ1-1; D call uncertain. Germline-derived CDR1 and CDR2 are MNHEY and SMNVEV (reference sequence). CDR3 length: 14 residues. Deletions cut 6 bases from V and 4 bases from J, with 15 bases between. CDR3 nucleotide sequence: TGTGCCAGCAGGGAAGGTTGGGGTGGCACTGAAGCTTTCTTT. It translates to CASREGWGGTEAFF.

The gene calls are TRBV2 and TRBJ2-1; perhaps TRBD2 as D (6 bases). Trimming cost V 3 bases and J 8 bases, with 20 bases left between them. CDR1 SNHLY and CDR2 FYNNEI come from the germline V gene. CDR3 length: 16 residues. The CDR3, as DNA: TGTGCCAGCAGTGAGCCTACGGGAGTGTCGGGCGATGAGCAGTTCTTC. Its protein is CASSEPTGVSGDEQFF.